This T cell receptor beta chain appears in the sequencing data of a study of shared clonotypes between healthy human individuals (dated by TCRdb to between 2020 and 2021). Looking at the study overall: The cohort included a few men and a couple of women between 18 and 49 years of age. For each donor, CD4 naive and CD4 memory were each run on three plates, CD8 naive on two plates, and CD8 memory on one plate. Blood TCR repertoires of roughly five healthy adults were deeply sequenced to estimate repertoire size and the extent of clonotype sharing between individuals. Libraries were prepared and TCR repertoires were sequenced by different laboratories using diverse techniques, in order to increase sequencing depth and limit assay-specific biases. Per donor, leukapheresis produced somewhere between about 0.9 and 9.5 billion PBMCs.

General findings and caveats noted by the study authors: Even with the large sequencing depth, rarefaction of the sorted-subset datasets indicated that sequencing was incomplete. Sampling was limited to blood, and TCR repertoires in tissue likely differ from TCR repertoires in blood. Compared with non-shared clonotypes, the clonotypes found in all four sorted-subset donors had higher generation probabilities. Because the study included only a small number of donors, the genetic and exposure-history diversity represented was limited. Larger estimated clonotype richness was generally found for naive subsets than for memory subsets. Based on pairwise subsampling, the degree of clonotype sharing among donors was expected to be affected by sequencing depth. Roughly 5% of naive CD4, 3.5% of naive CD8, about 2.1% of memory CD4, and less than 0.45% of memory CD8 clonotypes were shared across several donors.

CDR1 and CDR2 (SGHNT, YENEEA) derive from the germline V gene. For this chain, trimming is 5 bases at the V end and 4 bases at the J end, and the number of junction bases without a gene match is 16. Including the terminal cysteine and phenylalanine, the CDR3 comprises 19 residues. Left in the record is the CDR3 DNA by itself, 57 bases read in frame from the first base. TCR CDR3 regions were amplified from genomic DNA by multiplex PCR using the deep immunoSEQ assay. Genomic DNA extracted from each cell subset was distributed evenly over all wells of several immunoSEQ 96-well plates, and each plate served as one replicate. Each replicate PCR for sorted subsets received approximately 200 ng genomic DNA, equal to 30,000 or so T cell genomes. Purified libraries were quantified with a Qubit 3.0 fluorometer, sized on a Bioanalyzer 2100, and re-quantified with the KAPA Library Quantification kit. Every immunoSEQ 96-well plate was sequenced on a separate single-read 150-cycle Illumina NextSeq 550 flow cell. In the paper's pipeline: Because the immunoSEQ output included only junctional sequences and no quality scores, the filtering could not be the same as the filtering used for full-length reads. To assign V/J genes and CDR3, sequences were annotated using PyIR, a Python wrapper for IgBLAST v1.9, with IMGT germline references. Reads were removed for weak V/J assignments (E-value above 1e-6), missing CDR3, stop codons, out-of-frame junctions, or ambiguous translated residues. V3J clonotypes were defined as sequences sharing the same inferred V gene, J gene, and CDR3 amino acid sequence. Percentage overlap between repertoires was computed as shared unique clonotypes divided by the size of the smaller repertoire. RTK rarefaction, the Chao1 estimator, and Recon v2.1 estimates of unobserved clonotypes were used to assess repertoire richness. For all TCRbeta clonotypes obtained by the gDNA method from several donors, generation probabilities were computed with OLGA. Entries here come from immuneACCESS through TCRdb and include only in-frame sequences with V and J called. Some clones fail to appear in such tables; in the studies checked, an unresolved V gene covers under half of the shortfall, and the cause of the remainder is unknown. V and J calls and clone size are given by that table; D and trimming were obtained from the DNA. This sample has around 550,000 clones in its table, and approximately 95% of those were observed once. Clones ranked in the top ten supply over 0.09% of the sample.

CD8 naive samples consisted of CD45RO-negative cells that were positively selected for CCR7, yielding a CD45RA+CCR7+ population without TemRA cells. The donors were healthy, HIV-negative adults with no recently reported acute infections or vaccinations. Every donor was a Caucasian adult residing in Nashville, Tennessee, USA. Blood was obtained by leukapheresis, after which PBMCs were separated by Ficoll-Histopaque density gradient centrifugation and cryopreserved in liquid nitrogen vapor phase. Purity and quantity of every magnetically sorted T cell population were checked by analytical flow cytometry. Genomic DNA was isolated from every sorted fraction and measured by UV absorbance on a Nanodrop 2000c. A remark on this clone: No antigen is known for it. Base qualities are not provided; no much larger clone lies one nucleotide away.

The sample was naive CD8+ T cells sorted from blood. In light of the paper, this sample's cell subset or site label describes: CD45RA+CCR7+. Recombination linked TRBV11-3 to TRBJ2-3; the central 12 bases match TRBD2. This TCR came from a woman in her twenties or thirties in good health. This receptor carries the CDR3 CASSPLTRTSGKGADTQYF. The nucleotide sequence is given as TGTGCCAGCAGCCCGCTTACAAGGACTAGCGGGAAGGGGGCAGATACGCAGTATTTT.